The 29 T cell receptor beta chains below were found in one sample sequenced in a study of blood T cells in healthy people across ages. A second PCR of about 6 to 11 cycles used a sample-barcoded 5' primer and a J-beta primer mix. TCRdb re-derived calls from the 5' RACE reads in MiXCR, one entry per CDR3 protein. The sample lists about 1,500,000 distinct CDR3 sequences; 35% to 45% were seen once. The sample taken for sequencing was blood. The receptors were gathered from a woman younger than 30 in good health.

V usage is TRBV11-2 and J usage is TRBJ2-2; 12 bases map to TRBD2. Germline lookup yields CDR1 SGHAT and CDR2 FQNNGV. Germline trimming cut 5 bases from V and 5 bases from J; bases unmatched to any gene: 6. There are 16 residues in the CDR3. CDR3 protein: CASSRPSGGETGELFF. In DNA, the CDR3 is TGTGCCAGCAGCCGGCCTAGCGGGGGGGAAACCGGGGAGCTGTTTTTT.

The V gene is TRBV5-6, the J gene TRBJ1-1, with D tentatively TRBD1 (5 bases). Germline V lookup: CDR1 SGHDT, CDR2 YYEEEE. V was clipped by 4 bases and J by 7 bases, with 20 bases between them. CDR3 length equals 15 residues. The CDR3 DNA sequence: TGTGCCAGCAGCGGAACAGGCTCCGGTCAAGGTGAAGCTTTCTTT. Encoded protein: CASSGTGSGQGEAFF.

This clonotype appeared a single time. The junction differs from germline at one of its ends, possibly a read error. This chain uses TRBV5-1 with TRBJ2-7, with D tentatively TRBD1 or TRBD2 (5 bases each). The CDR3 is made up of 14 amino acids. Germline V lookup: CDR1 SGHRS, CDR2 YFSETQ. In DNA, the CDR3 is TGCGCCAGCAGCTTGGGGGACGATCCCTACGAGCGGTACTTC. It encodes CASSLGDDPYERYF.

The gene calls are TRBV6-2 or TRBV6-3 and TRBJ2-7, with TRBD2 as a possible D gene (6 bases). Germline CDR1 MNHEY, CDR2 SVGEGT. This CDR3 is built from 14 residues. Trimming pared 4 bases from V and 2 bases from J, leaving 12 bases between. The CDR3 is CASSSRGVPYEQYF. DNA for the CDR3: TGTGCCAGCAGTTCCCGCGGGGTACCCTACGAGCAGTACTTC.

The chain employs TRBV2 and TRBJ1-5, with 10 bases lining up with TRBD1. The CDR3 is made up of 15 amino acids. Germline V lookup: CDR1 SNHLY, CDR2 FYNNEI. V shed 6 bases, J shed 7 bases, and the junction held 9 bases outside the gene matches. The DNA of the CDR3 is TGTGCCAGCAGGAATCGGGACAGGGGATTGCAGCCCCAGCATTTT. Amino acid sequence: CASRNRDRGLQPQHF. Looking up the rest from reference TRBV2 and TRBJ1-5 gives the full variable domain: EPEVTQTPSHQVTQMGQEVILRCVPISNHLYFYWYRQILGQKVEFLVSFYNNEISEKSEIFDDQFSVERPDGSNFTLKIRSTKLEDSAMYFCASRNRDRGLQPQHFGDGTRLSIL.

This clonotype was observed many times. Germline and junction disagree at one end, which may indicate a read error. The chain joins TRBV5-1 to TRBJ2-1; D gene uncertain. CDR1 and CDR2 (germline): SGHRS, YFSETQ. This CDR3 is 12 amino acids long. CDR3 loop: CASSPDYNEQFF. DNA of the CDR3: TGTGCCAGCAGCCCAGATTACAATGAGCAGTTCTTC.

The V gene is TRBV3-1, the J gene TRBJ2-1; D gene unclear. CDR1 and CDR2 (germline): LGHDT, YNNKEL (reference sequence). The CDR3 runs to 12 residues. Between the trimmed V and J ends, which lost 5 bases and 10 bases, there was a span of 12 bases. CDR3 in amino acids: CASSTRKGEQFF. The CDR3 DNA reads as TGTGCCAGCAGCACCCGAAAAGGGGAGCAGTTCTTC.

The chain uses TRBV27 and TRBJ1-2; 8 bases fit TRBD1. CDR3 length: 17 residues. From germline, CDR1 is MNHEY and CDR2 SMNVEV (reference sequence). V dropped 1 base and J dropped 0; count of bases not matched to a gene: 7. Written as DNA, the CDR3 is TGTGCCAGCAGTTTATTGGACAGGGTTGGATCTAACTATGGCTACACCTTC. Protein: CASSLLDRVGSNYGYTF.

This clonotype came up a few times. The rearrangement joins TRBV19 to TRBJ2-7; D gene uncertain. CDR1 and CDR2 (germline): LNHDA, SQIVND (reference sequence). The ends were cut back, 6 bases at V and 2 bases at J, with 14 bases in the middle. The CDR3 has 14 residues. CDR3 coding DNA: TGTGCCAGTAGCCCCGGTGGTTCGACCTACGAGCAGTACTTC. Translated, it gives CASSPGGSTYEQYF.

This clonotype came up a few times. V is TRBV20-1 and J is TRBJ1-2; 9 bases are shared with TRBD1. With 6 bases clipped from V and 7 bases from J, the junction kept 6 bases outside the gene matches. CDR3 size: 12 residues. Per the germline V gene, CDR1 is DFQATT and CDR2 is SNEGSKA (reference sequence). The CDR3 is CSARTGVCGYTF. The CDR3, as DNA: TGCAGTGCGCGGACAGGGGTCTGTGGCTACACCTTC.

The chain joins TRBV9 to TRBJ2-3; tentative D call: TRBD1 (6 bases). The CDR3 runs 16 residues. CDR1 SGDLS and CDR2 YYNGEE come from the germline V gene. Deletions cut 4 bases from V and 1 base from J, with 16 bases between. The CDR3 DNA is TGTGCCAGCAGCCCCTGGGGACAACCCCGCACAGATACGCAGTATTTT. Protein: CASSPWGQPRTDTQYF.

This rearrangement joins TRBV3-1 to TRBJ1-1; the D gene is possibly TRBD1 (6 bases). Deletions cut 4 bases from V and 3 bases from J, with 12 bases between. The CDR3 length is 14 residues. Per the germline V gene, CDR1 is LGHDT and CDR2 is YNNKEL (reference sequence). The CDR3 sequence: CASSLATGDTEAFF. The CDR3 coding sequence is TGTGCCAGCAGCCTCGCGACAGGAGACACTGAAGCTTTCTTT.

As concerns this clonotype: One end of the junction varies from germline; a read error may be responsible. The chain uses TRBV2 and TRBJ2-7; the D call may be TRBD1 or TRBD2 (6 bases each). With the DNA end fitting TRBJ2-5 better, the J assignment may be wrong. In germline, CDR1 is SNHLY, CDR2 FYNNEI. This CDR3 has 15 residues. The CDR3 loop reads CTSSEARGTRETQYF. The CDR3 DNA reads as TGTACCAGCAGTGAAGCTAGGGGGACTCGGGAGACCCAGTACTTC.

This clonotype came up many times. A junction boundary mismatches the germline segment, possibly from a read error. The rearrangement joins TRBV2 to TRBJ2-3; D gene uncertain. Germline V gene lookup returns CDR1 SNHLY and CDR2 FYNNEI. The CDR3 is 13 residues long. The CDR3 spells CASSDGSTDTQYF. Written as DNA, the CDR3 is TGCGCCAGCAGCGACGGGAGCACAGATACGCAGTATTTT.

This clonotype was observed a handful of times. This chain links TRBV12-3 or TRBV12-4 with TRBJ1-2; TRBD1 agrees at 9 bases. This CDR3 is built from 16 residues. The V segment lost 6 bases and the J segment 4 bases; nucleotides outside the gene matches: 12. The CDR3 DNA reads as TGTGCCAGCAGGCCTAATTGGACAGGGGTTACCTATGGCTACACCTTC. It translates to CASRPNWTGVTYGYTF.

The chain is built from TRBV7-6 and TRBJ2-6; D unresolved. With 5 bases removed from V and 3 bases from J, the gap between germline ends came to 11 bases. The CDR3 is 15 amino acids. Germline V gene data show CDR1 as SGHVS and CDR2 as FNYEAQ. CDR3 protein: CASSPLEGGANVLTF. CDR3 sequence (DNA): TGTGCCAGCAGCCCCCTCGAAGGTGGGGCCAACGTCCTGACTTTC.

This clonotype showed up just a few times. The V gene is TRBV7-8, the J gene TRBJ2-1; 7 bases align to TRBD2. The trim removed 0 bases at V and 8 bases at J, leaving 10 bases unmatched. The CDR3 extends over 16 amino acids. Germline V gene lookup returns CDR1 SGHVS and CDR2 FQNEAQ. CDR3 region: CASSLATGLRGDEQFF. The CDR3 DNA reads TGTGCCAGCAGCTTAGCAACGGGACTAAGGGGAGATGAGCAGTTCTTC.

This clonotype has just a few counts. The J gene is TRBJ2-3, the V gene TRBV5-6; D may be TRBD1 (5 bases). CDR1 is SGHDT, CDR2 YYEEEE, per germline. The V and J ends lost 2 bases and 0 bases respectively, with 13 bases between them. This CDR3 is 16 amino acids long. CDR3 region: CASSFRDSSSTDTQYF. The CDR3 bases are TGTGCCAGCAGCTTCAGAGACAGTTCTAGCACAGATACGCAGTATTTT.

This clonotype has more than one count but fewer than ten. The chain has TRBV20-1 and TRBJ2-1; possible D gene TRBD2, 6 bases. CDR1 is DFQATT, CDR2 SNEGSKA, per germline (reference sequence). V was shortened by 4 bases and J by 0 bases, with 16 bases between the two germline ends. The CDR3 has 16 residues. The CDR3 reads CSATSPSESSYNEQFF. For the CDR3, the DNA is TGCAGTGCTACAAGCCCTAGCGAAAGCTCCTACAATGAGCAGTTCTTC.

This clonotype was seen a few times. The V and J genes are TRBV12-3 or TRBV12-4 and TRBJ1-5; D not certain. The CDR3 extends over 13 amino acids. Deletions cut 3 bases from V and 4 bases from J, with 7 bases between. In DNA, the CDR3 is TGTGCCAGCAGTTTGACGGATAATCAGCCCCAGCATTTT. Protein product: CASSLTDNQPQHF.

This clonotype has only a few counts. The chain joins TRBV9 to TRBJ2-7, with D perhaps TRBD1 (5 bases). This CDR3 comprises 16 residues. V was clipped by 3 bases and J by 0 bases, with 16 bases between them. Germline CDR1 and CDR2: SGDLS and YYNGEE. The CDR3 region has the DNA TGTGCCAGCAGCGCCTTCCCCGACAGTTACTCCTACGAGCAGTACTTC. Amino acid sequence: CASSAFPDSYSYEQYF.

The rearrangement links TRBV3-1 to TRBJ2-7, with 7 bases identical to TRBD1. CDR3 size: 15 residues. Losses at the gene ends were 0 bases for V and 1 base for J; bases not matched to a gene: 3. Germline V gene lookup returns CDR1 LGHDT and CDR2 YNNKEL (reference sequence). The CDR3 spells CASSQDGGQSYEQYF. CDR3 nucleotides: TGTGCCAGCAGCCAAGATGGGGGACAGTCCTACGAGCAGTACTTC.

In DNA, the CDR3 is TGTGCCAGCAGCTTGCGCTTAGCGGGGGTTAAAGATACGCAGTATTTT. Encoded protein: CASSLRLAGVKDTQYF. This chain connects TRBV11-2 to TRBJ2-3; 9 bases are shared with TRBD2. The CDR3 length is 16 residues. V shed 3 bases, J shed 5 bases, and the junction held 9 bases outside the gene matches. Germline V gives CDR1 SGHAT, CDR2 FQNNGV.

The J gene is TRBJ2-4, the V gene TRBV3-1, with TRBD2 matching over 10 bases. Trimming took 0 bases from V and 6 from J; bases not matched to a gene: 5. CDR3 size: 16 residues. Per germline, CDR1 LGHDT and CDR2 YNNKEL (reference sequence). CDR3 DNA: TGTGCCAGCAGCCAAGATCGTGGACTAGCGGTAAACATTCAGTACTTC. Translated, it gives CASSQDRGLAVNIQYF. Drawing the rest from reference TRBV3-1 and TRBJ2-4, the complete variable domain is DTAVSQTPKYLVTQMGNDKSIKCEQNLGHDTMYWYKQDSKKFLKIMFSYNNKELIINETVPNRFSPKSPDKAHLNLHINSLELGDSAVYFCASSQDRGLAVNIQYFGAGTRLSVL.

The chain couples TRBV20-1 to TRBJ2-1; D unresolved. CDR3 size: 12 residues. Trimming cost V 0 bases and J 14 bases, with 14 bases left between them. Germline CDR1 is DFQATT and CDR2 is SNEGSKA (reference sequence). In DNA, the CDR3 is TGCAGTGCTAGAGATCCACACAGTCAGGAGTTCTTC. Translating gives CSARDPHSQEFF.

This clonotype has more than one count but fewer than ten. V gene TRBV5-1 combines with J gene TRBJ2-1, with TRBD2 identical over 12 bases. J gave up 15 bases and V 5 bases, and 9 bases lay outside the gene matches. Germline lookup yields CDR1 SGHRS and CDR2 YFSETQ. This CDR3 has 13 residues. As DNA, the CDR3 is TGCGCCAGCAGGCAGACTAGCGGGAGATCCACGTTCTTC. This gives the protein CASRQTSGRSTFF.

This clonotype was seen only a few times. The chain has TRBV6-5 and TRBJ1-2; perhaps TRBD1 as D (5 bases). Germline CDR1 reads MNHEY; CDR2 reads SVGAGI. There are 13 residues in the CDR3. V dropped 2 bases and J dropped 8 bases, with 12 bases sitting between them. The CDR3 spells CASSYVGAGGYTF. The CDR3 nucleotides read TGTGCCAGCAGTTACGTCGGGGCGGGGGGCTACACCTTC.

The CDR3 nucleotides read TGTGCCAGCAGCCCTATTGGGAACTATGGCTACACCTTC. This translates into CASSPIGNYGYTF. This sequence joins TRBV2 and TRBJ1-2, with no clear D. Per the germline V gene, CDR1 is SNHLY and CDR2 is FYNNEI. V was shortened by 6 bases and J by 2 bases, with 10 bases between the two germline ends. The CDR3 has 13 amino acids. Looking up the rest from reference TRBV2 and TRBJ1-2 gives the full variable domain: EPEVTQTPSHQVTQMGQEVILRCVPISNHLYFYWYRQILGQKVEFLVSFYNNEISEKSEIFDDQFSVERPDGSNFTLKIRSTKLEDSAMYFCASSPIGNYGYTFGSGTRLTVV.

The chain joins TRBV7-2 to TRBJ2-1; a possible D gene is TRBD2 (5 bases). CDR1 and CDR2 from the germline V gene are SGHTA and FQGNSA. The CDR3 loop spans 15 amino acids. Trimming shortened V by 1 base and J by 3 bases, and 10 bases separated the two germline ends. For the CDR3, the DNA is TGTGCCAGCAGCTTAGGCGGGCTCTTCTACAATGAGCAGTTCTTC. Protein product: CASSLGGLFYNEQFF.